The entry that follows covers one T cell receptor (beta chain) sequence. The V end was cut by 2 bases, the J end by 7 bases, with 4 bases between. The CDR3 consists of 11 residues. The V gene's germline CDR1 is SGHDT and CDR2 YYEEEE. The source of the sample is a study of Ad26.COV2.S vaccination and SARS-CoV-2 variants. Whole-study context: COV1001, an Ad26.COV2.S trial, supplied this vaccine-arm donor. Once or twice, 56 days apart, Ad26.COV2.S was delivered intramuscularly.

As for treatment: about 20 received Ad26.COV2.S at low or high dose, single or two shots; 5 received placebo; per-sample allocation not given. Each sample was drawn 63 days after the first injection (of vaccine or placebo). Sequencing used immunoSEQ multiplex PCR; TCRdb keeps in-frame clones, though not all of them. The table lists about 680,000 clones, roughly 90% of them singletons. V gene TRBV5-6 combines with J gene TRBJ2-1; no clear D gene. Source: peripheral blood, taken in a trial of Ad26.COV2.S vaccine versus placebo. The sequence was obtained from a person aged 18 to 59 who received the Ad26.COV2.S COVID-19 vaccine or a placebo. CDR3 nucleotide sequence: TGTGCCAGCAGCTTTGCGAATGAGCAGTTCTTC. Amino acid sequence: CASSFANEQFF.